This TCR beta chain was found in a study of T cell repertoires in cytomegalovirus infection. Study in general: Public TCR beta signatures provided an indication of both CMV infection and a matching HLA type.

TCRdb redid the calling of the reads with MiXCR, one entry per CDR3 protein. The repertoire has under 100,000 distinct CDR3 sequences, 3% to 4.5% of them found once; the top ten carry 4.6%. J lost 9 bases, V lost 1 base, and 9 bases had no gene match. Germline assignment: CDR1 SGHTA and CDR2 FQGNSA. The CDR3 consists of 15 residues. Findings and limits, study-wide: HLA-C-restricted CMV-specific TCR beta clonotypes prevailed in the ex vivo response. CMV carriers having the relevant HLA were flagged by cumulative public TCR beta family frequency.

This clonotype was seen at least ten times. Its antigen is currently unknown. Sequencing was done on a sample of PBMCs. The TCR originated in a human donor in good health (CMV status not recorded). Some clones in this sample may be carry-over from other donors' samples. The J gene is TRBJ2-1, the V gene TRBV7-2, with 7 bases identical to TRBD2. The chain's CDR3 is CASSLGRGFGGEQFF. The CDR3, as DNA: TGTGCCAGCAGCTTAGGGCGGGGGTTCGGTGGTGAGCAGTTCTTC.